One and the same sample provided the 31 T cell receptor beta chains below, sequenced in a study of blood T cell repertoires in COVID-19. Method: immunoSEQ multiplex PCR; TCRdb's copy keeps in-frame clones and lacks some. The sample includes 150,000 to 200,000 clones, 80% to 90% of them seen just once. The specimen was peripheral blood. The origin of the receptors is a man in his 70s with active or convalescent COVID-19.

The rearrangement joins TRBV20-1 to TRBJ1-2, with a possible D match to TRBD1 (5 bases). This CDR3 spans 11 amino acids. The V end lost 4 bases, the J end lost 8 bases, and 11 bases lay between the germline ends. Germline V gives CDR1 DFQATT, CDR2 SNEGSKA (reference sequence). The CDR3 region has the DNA TGCAGTGCTAATGGGGCGGGAGGCTACACCTTC. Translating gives CSANGAGGYTF.

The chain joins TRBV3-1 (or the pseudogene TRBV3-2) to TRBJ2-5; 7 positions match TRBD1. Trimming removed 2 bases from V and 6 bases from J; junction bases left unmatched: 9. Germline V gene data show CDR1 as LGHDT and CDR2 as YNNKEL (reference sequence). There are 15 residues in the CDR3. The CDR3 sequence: CASSQMTGSRKTQYF. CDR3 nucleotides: TGTGCCAGCAGCCAAATGACAGGGTCGAGGAAGACCCAGTACTTC.

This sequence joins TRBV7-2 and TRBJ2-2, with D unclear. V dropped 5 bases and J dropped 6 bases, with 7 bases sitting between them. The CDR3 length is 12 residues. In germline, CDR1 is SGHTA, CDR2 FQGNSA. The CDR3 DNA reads TGTGCCAGCAGCCCCGTAGCCGGGGAGCTGTTTTTT. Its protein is CASSPVAGELFF.

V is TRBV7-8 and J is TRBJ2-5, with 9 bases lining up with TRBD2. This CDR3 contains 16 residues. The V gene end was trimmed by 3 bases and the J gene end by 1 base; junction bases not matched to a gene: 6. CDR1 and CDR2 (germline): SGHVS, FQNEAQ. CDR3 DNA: TGTGCCAGCAGCTTTCCGGCTAGCGGGGCCCAAGAGACCCAGTACTTC. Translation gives CASSFPASGAQETQYF.

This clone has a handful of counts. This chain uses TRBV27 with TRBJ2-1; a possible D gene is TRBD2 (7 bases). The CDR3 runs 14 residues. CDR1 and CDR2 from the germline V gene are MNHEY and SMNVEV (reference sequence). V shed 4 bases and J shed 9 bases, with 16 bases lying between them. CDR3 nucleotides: TGTGCCAGCAGTTCGTTCGGGGGGCAGGGTGAGCAGTTCTTC. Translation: CASSSFGGQGEQFF.

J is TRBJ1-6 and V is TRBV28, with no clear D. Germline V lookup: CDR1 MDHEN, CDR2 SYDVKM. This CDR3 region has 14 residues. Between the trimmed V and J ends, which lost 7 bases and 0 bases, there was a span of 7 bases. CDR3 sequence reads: CASTTSSYNSPLHF. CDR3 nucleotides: TGTGCCAGCACCACAAGCTCCTATAATTCACCCCTCCACTTT.

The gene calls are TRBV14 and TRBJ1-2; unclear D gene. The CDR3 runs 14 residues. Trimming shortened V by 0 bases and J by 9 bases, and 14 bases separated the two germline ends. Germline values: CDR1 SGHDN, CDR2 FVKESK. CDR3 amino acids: CASSQEPGFHRYTF. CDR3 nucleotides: TGTGCCAGCAGCCAAGAACCGGGTTTTCATCGCTACACCTTC.

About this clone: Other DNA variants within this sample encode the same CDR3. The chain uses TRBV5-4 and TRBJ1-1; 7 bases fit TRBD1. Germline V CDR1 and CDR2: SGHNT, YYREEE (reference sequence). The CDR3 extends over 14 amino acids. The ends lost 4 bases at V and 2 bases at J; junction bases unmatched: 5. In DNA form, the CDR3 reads TGTGCCAGCAGCAATACAGGGGTAAACACTGAAGCTTTCTTT. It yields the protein CASSNTGVNTEAFF.

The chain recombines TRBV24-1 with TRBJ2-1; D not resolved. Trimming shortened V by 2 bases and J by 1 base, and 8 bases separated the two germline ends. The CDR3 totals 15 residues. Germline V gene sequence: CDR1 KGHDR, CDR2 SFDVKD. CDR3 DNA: TGTGCCACCAGTGATTCCCTAGGTTCCTACAATGAGCAGTTCTTC. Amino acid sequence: CATSDSLGSYNEQFF.

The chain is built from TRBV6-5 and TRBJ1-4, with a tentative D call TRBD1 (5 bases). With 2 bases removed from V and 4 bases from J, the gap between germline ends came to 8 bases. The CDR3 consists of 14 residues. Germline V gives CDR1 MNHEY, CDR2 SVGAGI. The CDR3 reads CASSYGQGNEKLFF. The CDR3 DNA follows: TGTGCCAGCAGTTACGGCCAGGGTAATGAAAAACTGTTTTTT.

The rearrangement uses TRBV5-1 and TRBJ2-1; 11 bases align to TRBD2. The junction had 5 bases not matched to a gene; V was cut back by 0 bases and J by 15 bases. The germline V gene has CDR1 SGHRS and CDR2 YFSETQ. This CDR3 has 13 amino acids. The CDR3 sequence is CASSLGGLAVMFF. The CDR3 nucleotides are TGCGCCAGCAGCTTGGGGGGACTAGCGGTGATGTTCTTC.

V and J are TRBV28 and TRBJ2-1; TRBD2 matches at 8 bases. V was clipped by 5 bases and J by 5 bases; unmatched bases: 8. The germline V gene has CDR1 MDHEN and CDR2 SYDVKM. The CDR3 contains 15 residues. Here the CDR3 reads CASSQTSGTHNEQFF. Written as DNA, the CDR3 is TGTGCCAGCAGTCAAACTAGCGGAACCCACAATGAGCAGTTCTTC.

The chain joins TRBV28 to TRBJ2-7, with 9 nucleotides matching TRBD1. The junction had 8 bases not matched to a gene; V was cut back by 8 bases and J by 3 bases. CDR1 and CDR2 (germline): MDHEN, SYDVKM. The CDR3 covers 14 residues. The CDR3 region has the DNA TGTGCCAGCCGACTTACAGGGGGCATCTACGAGCAGTACTTC. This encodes CASRLTGGIYEQYF.

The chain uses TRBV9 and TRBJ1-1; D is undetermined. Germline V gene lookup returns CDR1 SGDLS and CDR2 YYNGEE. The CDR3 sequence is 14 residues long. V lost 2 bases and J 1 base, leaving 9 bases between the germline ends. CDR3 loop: CASSVLDQNTEAFF. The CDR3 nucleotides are TGTGCCAGCAGCGTCCTAGACCAGAACACTGAAGCTTTCTTT.

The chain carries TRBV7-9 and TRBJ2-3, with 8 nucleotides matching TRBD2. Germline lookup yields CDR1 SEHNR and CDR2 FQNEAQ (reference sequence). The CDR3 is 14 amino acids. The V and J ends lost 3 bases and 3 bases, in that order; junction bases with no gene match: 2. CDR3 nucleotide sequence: TGTGCCAGCAGCTTCGGGAGGGTAACAGATACGCAGTATTTT. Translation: CASSFGRVTDTQYF.

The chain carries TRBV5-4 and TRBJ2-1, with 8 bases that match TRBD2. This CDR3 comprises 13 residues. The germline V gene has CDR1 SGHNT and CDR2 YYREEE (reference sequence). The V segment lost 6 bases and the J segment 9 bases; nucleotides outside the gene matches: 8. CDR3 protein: CASTARGAIEQFF. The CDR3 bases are TGTGCCAGCACCGCGCGGGGGGCCATTGAGCAGTTCTTC.

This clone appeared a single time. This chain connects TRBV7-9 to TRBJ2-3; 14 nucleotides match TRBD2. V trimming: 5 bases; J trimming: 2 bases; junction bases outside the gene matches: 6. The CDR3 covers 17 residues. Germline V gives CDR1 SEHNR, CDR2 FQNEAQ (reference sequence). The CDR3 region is CASSPGLAGDFTDTQYF. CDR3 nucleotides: TGTGCCAGCAGCCCGGGACTAGCGGGGGACTTCACAGATACGCAGTATTTT.

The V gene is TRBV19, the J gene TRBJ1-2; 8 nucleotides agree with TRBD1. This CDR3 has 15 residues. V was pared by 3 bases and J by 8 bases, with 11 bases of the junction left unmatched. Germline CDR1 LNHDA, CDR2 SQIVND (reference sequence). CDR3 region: CASSMRKQGGYGYTF. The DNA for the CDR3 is TGTGCCAGTAGTATGAGGAAACAGGGGGGATACGGCTACACCTTC. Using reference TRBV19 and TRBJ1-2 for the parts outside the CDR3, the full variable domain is DGGITQSPKYLFRKEGQNVTLSCEQNLNHDAMYWYRQDPGQGLRLIYYSQIVNDFQKGDIAEGYSVSREKKESFPLTVTSAQKNPTAFYLCASSMRKQGGYGYTFGSGTRLTVV.

CDR3 sequence (DNA): TGTGCCAGCAGCTTTGACAGGGGGCGCGGCAGTGAGCAGTTCTTC. Translating it yields CASSFDRGRGSEQFF. The chain employs TRBV7-9 and TRBJ2-1, with 10 positions matching TRBD1. V trimming: 3 bases; J trimming: 9 bases; junction bases outside the gene matches: 8. Germline values: CDR1 SEHNR, CDR2 FQNEAQ (reference sequence). The CDR3 spans 15 residues.

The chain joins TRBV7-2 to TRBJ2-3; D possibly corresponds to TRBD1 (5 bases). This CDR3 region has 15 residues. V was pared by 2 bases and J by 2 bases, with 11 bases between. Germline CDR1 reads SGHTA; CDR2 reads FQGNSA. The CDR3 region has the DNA TGTGCCAGCAGCTTAATAGCAGGGTACACAGATACGCAGTATTTT. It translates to CASSLIAGYTDTQYF.

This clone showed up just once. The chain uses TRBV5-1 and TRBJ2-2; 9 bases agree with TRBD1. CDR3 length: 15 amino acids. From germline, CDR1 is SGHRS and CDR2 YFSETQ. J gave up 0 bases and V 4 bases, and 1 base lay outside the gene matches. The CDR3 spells CASSRDRANTGELFF. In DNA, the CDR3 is TGCGCCAGCAGCAGGGACAGGGCGAACACCGGGGAGCTGTTTTTT.

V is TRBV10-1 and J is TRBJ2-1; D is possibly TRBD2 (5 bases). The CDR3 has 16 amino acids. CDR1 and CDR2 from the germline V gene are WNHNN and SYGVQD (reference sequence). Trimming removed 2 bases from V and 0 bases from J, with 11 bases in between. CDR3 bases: TGCGCCAGCAGTGAGAGGTCGGCGGGCTCCTACAATGAGCAGTTCTTC. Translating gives CASSERSAGSYNEQFF.

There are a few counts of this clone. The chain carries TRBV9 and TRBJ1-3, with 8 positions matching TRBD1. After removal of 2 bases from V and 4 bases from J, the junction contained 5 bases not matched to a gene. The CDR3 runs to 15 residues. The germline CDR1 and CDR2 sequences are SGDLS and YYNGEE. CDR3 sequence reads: CASSVGQGGGNTIYF. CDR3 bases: TGTGCCAGCAGCGTCGGACAGGGCGGGGGAAACACCATATATTTT. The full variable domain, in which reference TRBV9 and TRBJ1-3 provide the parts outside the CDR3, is DSGVTQTPKHLITATGQRVTLRCSPRSGDLSVYWYQQSLDQGLQFLIQYYNGEERAKGNILERFSAQQFPDLHSELNLSSLELGDSALYFCASSVGQGGGNTIYFGEGSWLTVV.

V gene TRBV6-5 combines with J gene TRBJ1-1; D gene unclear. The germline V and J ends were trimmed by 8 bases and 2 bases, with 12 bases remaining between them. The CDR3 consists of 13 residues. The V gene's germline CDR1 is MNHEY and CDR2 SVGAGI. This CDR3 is CASGGGRNTEAFF. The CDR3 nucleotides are TGTGCCAGCGGAGGCGGGCGCAACACTGAAGCTTTCTTT.

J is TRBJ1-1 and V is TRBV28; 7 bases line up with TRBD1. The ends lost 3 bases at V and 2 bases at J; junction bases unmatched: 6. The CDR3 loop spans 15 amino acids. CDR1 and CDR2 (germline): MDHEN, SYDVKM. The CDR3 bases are TGTGCCAGCAGTTTCCTAGGACAGGTTAACACTGAAGCTTTCTTT. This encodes CASSFLGQVNTEAFF. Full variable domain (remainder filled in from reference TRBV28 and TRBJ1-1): DVKVTQSSRYLVKRTGEKVFLECVQDMDHENMFWYRQDPGLGLRLIYFSYDVKMKEKGDIPEGYSVSREKKERFSLILESASTNQTSMYLCASSFLGQVNTEAFFGQGTRLTVV.

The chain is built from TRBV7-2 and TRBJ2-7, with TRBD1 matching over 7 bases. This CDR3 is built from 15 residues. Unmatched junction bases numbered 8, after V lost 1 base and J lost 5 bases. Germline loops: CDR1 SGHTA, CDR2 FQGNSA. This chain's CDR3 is CASSLGYRGSDEQYF. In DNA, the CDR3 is TGTGCCAGCAGCTTAGGGTACAGGGGATCCGACGAGCAGTACTTC.

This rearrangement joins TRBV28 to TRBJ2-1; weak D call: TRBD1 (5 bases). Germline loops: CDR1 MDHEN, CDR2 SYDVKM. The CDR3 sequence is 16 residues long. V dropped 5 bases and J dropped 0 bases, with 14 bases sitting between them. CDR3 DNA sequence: TGTGCCAGCAGTGGTCACACAGGAAGCTCCTACAATGAGCAGTTCTTC. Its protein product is CASSGHTGSSYNEQFF.

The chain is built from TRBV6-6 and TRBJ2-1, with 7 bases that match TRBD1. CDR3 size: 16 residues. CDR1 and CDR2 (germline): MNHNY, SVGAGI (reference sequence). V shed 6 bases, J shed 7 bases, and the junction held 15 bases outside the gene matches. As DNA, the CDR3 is TGTGCCAGCAGACAGCCTCCCGGGACAGCAAGGAATGAGCAGTTCTTC. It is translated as CASRQPPGTARNEQFF.

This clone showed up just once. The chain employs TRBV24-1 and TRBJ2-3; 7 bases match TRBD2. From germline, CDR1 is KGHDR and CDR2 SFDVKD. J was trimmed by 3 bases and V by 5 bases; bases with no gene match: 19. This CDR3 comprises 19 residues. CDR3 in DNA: TGTGCCACCAGTGTGGATAGTCCAGATTATACCGGGGGGACAGATACGCAGTATTTT. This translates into CATSVDSPDYTGGTDTQYF.

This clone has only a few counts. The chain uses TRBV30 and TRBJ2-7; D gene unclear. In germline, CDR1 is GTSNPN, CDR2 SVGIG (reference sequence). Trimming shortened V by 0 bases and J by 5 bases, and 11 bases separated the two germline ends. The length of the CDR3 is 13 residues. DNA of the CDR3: TGTGCCTGGAGTGTACGAGTTCCCGACGAGCAGTACTTC. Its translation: CAWSVRVPDEQYF.

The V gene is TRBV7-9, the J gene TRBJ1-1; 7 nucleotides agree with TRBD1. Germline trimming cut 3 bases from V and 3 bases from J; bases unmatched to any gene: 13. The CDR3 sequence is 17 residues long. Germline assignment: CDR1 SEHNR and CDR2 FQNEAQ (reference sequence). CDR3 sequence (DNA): TGTGCCAGCAGCTTCCCTGGGCAGGGGGTAATGTACACTGAAGCTTTCTTT. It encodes CASSFPGQGVMYTEAFF. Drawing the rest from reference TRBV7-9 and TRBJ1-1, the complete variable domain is DTGVSQNPRHKITKRGQNVTFRCDPISEHNRLYWYRQTLGQGPEFLTYFQNEAQLEKSRLLSDRFSAERPKGSFSTLEIQRTEQGDSAMYLCASSFPGQGVMYTEAFFGQGTRLTVV.